This T cell receptor beta chain derives from a study of CD8 T cells in Susac syndrome. CD8+ and CD4+ blood T cells underwent TCR beta sequencing. Those who served as multiple sclerosis controls were treatment-naive patients with stable or active relapsing-remitting disease. The TEMRA cells underwent FACS enrichment, while the CD8+ and CD4+ T cells underwent negative isolation. There are 14 residues in the CDR3. CDR1 and CDR2 (germline): GTSNPN, SVGIG (reference sequence). The ends were cut back, 0 bases at V and 5 bases at J, with 13 bases in the middle. cDNA came from roughly 0.53 to 1 ug RNA primed by random hexamers. An immunoSEQ multiplex PCR amplified TCR beta CDR3 over 54 Vbeta and 13 Jbeta. TCRdb itself ran the immunoSEQ multiplex PCR reads through MiXCR, one entry per CDR3 protein. The sample records about 250,000 distinct CDR3 sequences, about 93% being singletons.

Sequencing was done on a sample of CD4+ T cells from PBMCs. The chain employs TRBV30 and TRBJ1-1; D gene unclear. This clonotype was sampled from a human donor with multiple sclerosis. The CDR3 DNA reads TGTGCCTGGAGTGTAAACCTCCGAGGGACTGAAGCTTTCTTT. Translation gives CAWSVNLRGTEAFF.